This note documents a single T cell receptor beta chain sequence. The sample comes from a study of cytomegalovirus exposure and HLA in healthy donors. Study-wide context: A subsequent analysis stated that the 100 to 150 validation repertoires were run on the same platform as the approximately 660 first-cohort repertoires.

Trimming shortened V by 5 bases and J by 1 base, and 12 bases separated the two germline ends. The CDR3 totals 15 residues. Germline V gives CDR1 SEHNR, CDR2 FQNEAQ (reference sequence). Clones were sequenced by immunoSEQ multiplex PCR, and TCRdb holds only the in-frame ones, with some missing. The sample contains about 360,000 clones, 80% to 90% of which appear only once. The genes are TRBV7-9 and TRBJ2-1; D ambiguous. The source of this sequence is a woman aged 18-35 years in good health and CMV-seronegative. The sequenced material came from PBMCs. The CDR3 spells CASSRAALSYNEQFF. The CDR3, as DNA: TGTGCCAGCAGCCGAGCTGCCCTTTCCTACAATGAGCAGTTCTTC.